The 17 T cell receptor beta chains below all came from one sample that was sequenced in a study of T cell changes during pregnancy in multiple sclerosis. TCRdb's copy holds only in-frame clones and misses some; the assay was immunoSEQ multiplex PCR. The data contain approximately 51,000 clones, around 94% of them singletons. The material sequenced was CD4+ T cells from peripheral blood mononuclear cells, taken in the second trimester of pregnancy. The receptors originated from a female donor with multiple sclerosis, enrolled in a pregnancy study.

J is TRBJ2-3 and V is TRBV6-5; 7 bases are a match to TRBD1. Trimming at V came to 6 bases and at J to 1 base, leaving 4 bases not matched to a gene. Germline CDR1 and CDR2: MNHEY and SVGAGI. This CDR3 spans 14 amino acids. The CDR3 here is CASRMTGRTDTQYF. In DNA, the CDR3 is TGTGCCAGCAGGATGACAGGGCGCACAGATACGCAGTATTTT.

The chain is built from TRBV19 and TRBJ1-2; maybe TRBD1 (6 bases). The CDR3 runs 13 residues. V was trimmed by 7 bases and J by 2 bases, leaving 11 bases between them. Germline CDR1 reads LNHDA; CDR2 reads SQIVND (reference sequence). CDR3 bases: TGTGCCAGTATGGAAAGGGGGAACTATGGCTACACCTTC. Translation gives CASMERGNYGYTF.

The J gene is TRBJ2-7, the V gene TRBV30; perhaps TRBD1 as D (6 bases). V lost 3 bases to trimming and J lost 5 bases, with 11 bases between them. The CDR3 runs 12 residues. Germline assignment: CDR1 GTSNPN and CDR2 SVGIG (reference sequence). CDR3 region: CAWREDSNEQYF. In nucleotides, the CDR3 is TGTGCCTGGAGAGAGGACAGCAACGAGCAGTACTTC.

The chain links TRBV29-1 to TRBJ1-2; tentative D call: TRBD1 (5 bases). The CDR3 extends over 12 amino acids. Germline values: CDR1 SQVTM, CDR2 ANQGSEA. Trimming shortened V by 7 bases and J by 3 bases, and 12 bases separated the two germline ends. The CDR3 DNA reads as TGCAGCGCTGCGGACACCGACTATGGCTACACCTTC. It codes for CSAADTDYGYTF.

This clone was counted a single time. The chain couples TRBV18 to TRBJ2-1; 13 positions agree with TRBD2. Trimming took 3 bases from V and 10 from J; bases not matched to a gene: 6. The CDR3 runs to 15 residues. The germline gives CDR1 KGHSH, CDR2 LQKENI. CDR3 amino acids: CASSPNGLAGEEQFF. Written as DNA, the CDR3 is TGTGCCAGCTCACCTAACGGACTAGCGGGGGAAGAGCAGTTCTTC.

The V call is TRBV30, the J call TRBJ2-5; D is unresolved. The CDR3 spans 14 residues. Germline V lookup: CDR1 GTSNPN, CDR2 SVGIG (reference sequence). V shed 7 bases and J shed 3 bases, with 18 bases lying between them. For the CDR3, the DNA is TGTGCCTTACCCCAATTGGCGGTCAAAGAGACCCAGTACTTC. Translation: CALPQLAVKETQYF.

The V and J genes are TRBV14 and TRBJ1-4, with D possibly matching TRBD1 (5 bases). The V end lost 0 bases, the J end lost 5 bases, and 10 bases lay between the germline ends. Germline-derived CDR1 and CDR2 are SGHDN and FVKESK. The CDR3 loop spans 15 amino acids. The DNA for the CDR3 is TGTGCCAGCAGCCAAGATAAGGGGTCGAATGAAAAACTGTTTTTT. Its translation: CASSQDKGSNEKLFF. Using reference TRBV14 and TRBJ1-4 for the parts outside the CDR3, the full variable domain is EAGVTQFPSHSVIEKGQTVTLRCDPISGHDNLYWYRRVMGKEIKFLLHFVKESKQDESGMPNNRFLAERTGGTYSTLKVQPAELEDSGVYFCASSQDKGSNEKLFFGSGTQLSVL.

V usage is TRBV19 and J usage is TRBJ1-2, with 10 bases lining up with TRBD1. The ends lost 5 bases at V and 6 bases at J; junction bases unmatched: 15. Germline V gene lookup returns CDR1 LNHDA and CDR2 SQIVND (reference sequence). This CDR3 spans 17 amino acids. The CDR3 loop is CASSPKPDRGRFHGYTF. In nucleotides, the CDR3 is TGTGCCAGTAGTCCTAAACCCGACAGGGGGCGCTTCCATGGCTACACCTTC.

V usage is TRBV5-1 and J usage is TRBJ2-7, with 11 bases matching TRBD2. The CDR3 length is 15 residues. The J segment lost 4 bases and the V segment lost 0 bases, leaving 3 bases of the junction unmatched. Germline V gene data show CDR1 as SGHRS and CDR2 as YFSETQ. CDR3 sequence reads: CASSLGTSGGYEQYF. The CDR3 region has the DNA TGCGCCAGCAGCTTGGGTACTAGCGGGGGATACGAGCAGTACTTC.

The chain uses TRBV6-5 and TRBJ2-7; D may be TRBD1 (6 bases). This CDR3 has 14 amino acids. Germline CDR1 MNHEY, CDR2 SVGAGI. The germline V and J ends were trimmed by 0 bases and 7 bases, with 13 bases remaining between them. Here the CDR3 reads CASSYSRGFGEQYF. As DNA, the CDR3 is TGTGCCAGCAGTTACTCGAGGGGGTTTGGGGAGCAGTACTTC.

This clone appeared a single time. The chain employs TRBV7-2 and TRBJ1-5, with 8 bases matching TRBD1. Germline CDR1 reads SGHTA; CDR2 reads FQGNSA. V lost 4 bases to trimming and J lost 2 bases; unmatched junction nucleotides: 7. The CDR3 length is 16 residues. CDR3 in amino acids: CASSSLDRVRNQPQHF. The DNA for the CDR3 is TGTGCCAGCAGCTCATTGGACAGGGTGCGCAATCAGCCCCAGCATTTT.

As DNA, the CDR3 is TGCGCCAGCAGCCACCTGGAGGCGGGTGGCGGCTACACCTTC. Protein product: CASSHLEAGGGYTF. This chain links TRBV4-1 with TRBJ1-2; D call uncertain. Germline V gene data show CDR1 as MGHRA and CDR2 as YSYEKL. V was trimmed by 3 bases and J by 8 bases, leaving 16 bases between them. There are 14 residues in the CDR3.

The J gene is TRBJ1-2, the V gene TRBV5-1; D is possibly TRBD1 (5 bases). Germline V gene lookup returns CDR1 SGHRS and CDR2 YFSETQ. The CDR3 totals 15 residues. The germline V and J ends were trimmed by 1 base and 2 bases, with 12 bases remaining between them. As DNA, the CDR3 is TGCGCCAGCAGCTTGTATCACAGGACGAACTATGGCTACACCTTC. Amino acid sequence: CASSLYHRTNYGYTF.

The V and J genes are TRBV5-6 and TRBJ1-4; 8 positions match TRBD1. The CDR3 runs 13 residues. The germline V gene encodes CDR1 SGHDT and CDR2 YYEEEE. V trimming: 7 bases; J trimming: 8 bases; junction bases outside the gene matches: 7. The CDR3 protein is CASRTRGQEKLFF. The CDR3 nucleotides are TGTGCCAGCCGGACCAGGGGGCAAGAAAAACTGTTTTTT.

This clone was counted once. This rearrangement joins TRBV15 to TRBJ1-2; 8 nucleotides match TRBD1. CDR1 is LNHNV and CDR2 is YYDKDF in the germline V gene (reference sequence). The CDR3 has 14 residues. J was trimmed by 8 bases and V by 5 bases; bases with no gene match: 10. Here the CDR3 reads CATSWGQDRIGYTF. In nucleotides, the CDR3 is TGTGCCACCAGCTGGGGACAGGACAGGATCGGCTACACCTTC.

The chain is built from TRBV7-9 and TRBJ1-4, with D possibly being TRBD1 (6 bases). The CDR3 is 16 amino acids. V was shortened by 11 bases and J by 0 bases, with 19 bases between the two germline ends. CDR1 is SEHNR and CDR2 is FQNEAQ in the germline V gene (reference sequence). The CDR3 here is CAGGQGPLATNEKLFF. The DNA for the CDR3 is TGTGCCGGCGGTCAGGGGCCTCTCGCAACTAATGAAAAACTGTTTTTT. The variable domain in full, with the rest retrieved from reference TRBV7-9 and TRBJ1-4, is DTGVSQNPRHKITKRGQNVTFRCDPISEHNRLYWYRQTLGQGPEFLTYFQNEAQLEKSRLLSDRFSAERPKGSFSTLEIQRTEQGDSAMYLCAGGQGPLATNEKLFFGSGTQLSVL.

The J gene is TRBJ2-5, the V gene TRBV15; 7 nucleotides line up with TRBD1. V shed 5 bases and J 2 bases; nucleotides not matched to a gene: 5. This CDR3 contains 14 residues. CDR1 LNHNV and CDR2 YYDKDF come from the germline V gene (reference sequence). The CDR3 bases are TGTGCCACCAGCCCCGGGGACAGACAAGAGACCCAGTACTTC. This codes for CATSPGDRQETQYF.